The rows below give T cell receptor beta chains drawn from one sample of a study of T cell changes during pregnancy in multiple sclerosis. Assay used: immunoSEQ multiplex PCR; TCRdb lists only in-frame clones, some missing. The repertoire consists of 50,000 to 75,000 clones, with around 91% occurring once and the leading ten covering roughly 1.3%. The starting material was peripheral blood, obtained after pregnancy. The receptors derive from a female donor in good health, enrolled as a control in a pregnancy study. CDR3s leave out the opening cysteine and the closing phenylalanine or tryptophan. Each record gives: J gene, V gene, CDR3 protein.

J gene: TRBJ2-7
V gene: TRBV7-2
CDR3 protein: ASSLSSGSYEQY

J gene: TRBJ2-1
V gene: TRBV6-6
CDR3 protein: ASSSGLAGSDNEQF

J gene: TRBJ1-1
V gene: TRBV6-5
CDR3 protein: ASSYLRQGPNTEAF

J gene: TRBJ1-4
V gene: TRBV4-1
CDR3 protein: ASSQQGLEEKLF

J gene: TRBJ2-3
V gene: TRBV6-4
CDR3 protein: ASRPDAGGRDTDTQY

J gene: TRBJ1-3
V gene: TRBV13
CDR3 protein: ASSPRQGNYGNTIY

J gene: TRBJ2-3
V gene: TRBV5-6
CDR3 protein: ASSTLAGPTDTQY

J gene: TRBJ1-2
V gene: TRBV4-1
CDR3 protein: ASSQQGNYGYT

J gene: TRBJ1-1
V gene: TRBV7-8
CDR3 protein: ASLDRRVPQNTEAF

J gene: TRBJ2-7
V gene: TRBV25-1
CDR3 protein: ASSSPDSVTYEQY

J gene: TRBJ1-6
V gene: TRBV27
CDR3 protein: ASGLTGERYNSPLH

J gene: TRBJ1-5
V gene: TRBV6-6
CDR3 protein: ASSYGQVDQPQH

J gene: TRBJ1-1
V gene: TRBV18
CDR3 protein: ASSPSSGFETEAF

J gene: TRBJ1-1
V gene: TRBV6-1
CDR3 protein: ASSDRENTEAF

J gene: TRBJ1-2
V gene: TRBV11-2
CDR3 protein: ASSRTWDSGYT

J gene: TRBJ1-1
V gene: TRBV7-9
CDR3 protein: ASSFTQGSTEAF

J gene: TRBJ2-7
V gene: TRBV5-1
CDR3 protein: ASSLASGGYYEQY

J gene: TRBJ1-2
V gene: TRBV5-1
CDR3 protein: ASKEDINYGYT

J gene: TRBJ2-3
V gene: TRBV5-1
CDR3 protein: ASSLASIAGGGTDTQY

J gene: TRBJ1-1
V gene: TRBV6-6
CDR3 protein: ATLPEAF

J gene: TRBJ2-5
V gene: TRBV7-9
CDR3 protein: ASSRGLAGIRGGETQY

J gene: TRBJ1-5
V gene: TRBV21-1
CDR3 protein: ASSKRGTGAQPQH

J gene: TRBJ2-7
V gene: TRBV15
CDR3 protein: ATSRGPEGEQY